The clone carrying this T cell receptor beta chain was found many times. Its matching antigen is unknown. This entry comes from a study of T cell repertoires in cytomegalovirus infection. Study-level information: Both CMV infection and a matching HLA type were indicated by public TCR beta signatures.

Regarding the study as a whole: The response measured ex vivo was dominated by TCR beta clonotypes (HLA-C-restricted and CMV-specific).

This CDR3 has 16 residues. The germline V gene has CDR1 SGHTA and CDR2 FQGNSA. J lost 2 bases, V lost 2 bases, and 5 bases had no gene match. MiXCR was run by TCRdb on the reads, yielding one entry per CDR3 protein. Of more than 250,000 distinct CDR3 sequences in the sample, approximately 25% were seen once. The receptor comes from a human donor in good health (CMV status not recorded). Some clones in this sample may be carry-over from other donors' samples. The rearrangement joins TRBV7-2 to TRBJ2-2; 7 bases agree with TRBD1. The sequencing used cultured PBMCs, collected from culture after CMV antigen stimulation. The DNA of the CDR3 is TGTGCCAGCAGCTTATGGGGACAGTATAACACCGGGGAGCTGTTTTTT. Translating it yields CASSLWGQYNTGELFF.